This T cell receptor beta chain was recovered during a study of CD8+ T cells in alopecia areata. At the level of the study: Skin-grafted approximately 7-10-week-old female C3H/HeJ mice received tissue from approximately 6-12-month-old C3H/HeJ donors with spontaneous alopecia.

RNA extraction was followed by reverse transcription into cDNA, which acted as the sequencing template. Assay: immunoSEQ multiplex PCR; the TCRdb copy retains only in-frame clones and omits some. This sample has roughly 120,000 clones, each found more than once. Trimming cost V 7 bases and J 0 bases; bases outside gene matches: 7. Germline V gene lookup returns CDR1 NSQYPW and CDR2 LRSPGD (reference sequence). CDR3 length equals 17 residues. In regard to this clone: Mouse gene names apply. The missing CDR3 end, 4 residues past where the read stops, is filled in from the germline J gene.

The sample taken for sequencing was lesional skin. This chain connects TRBV1 to TRBJ2-1; 12 positions agree with TRBD2. The receptor was isolated from a C3H/HeJ mouse with alopecia areata. The mice in this strain carry MHC haplotype H2-k. The CDR3 region is CTCTPGLGGLNYAEQFF. CDR3 DNA (partial): TGCACCTGCACCCCGGGACTGGGGGGCCTTAACTATGCT.